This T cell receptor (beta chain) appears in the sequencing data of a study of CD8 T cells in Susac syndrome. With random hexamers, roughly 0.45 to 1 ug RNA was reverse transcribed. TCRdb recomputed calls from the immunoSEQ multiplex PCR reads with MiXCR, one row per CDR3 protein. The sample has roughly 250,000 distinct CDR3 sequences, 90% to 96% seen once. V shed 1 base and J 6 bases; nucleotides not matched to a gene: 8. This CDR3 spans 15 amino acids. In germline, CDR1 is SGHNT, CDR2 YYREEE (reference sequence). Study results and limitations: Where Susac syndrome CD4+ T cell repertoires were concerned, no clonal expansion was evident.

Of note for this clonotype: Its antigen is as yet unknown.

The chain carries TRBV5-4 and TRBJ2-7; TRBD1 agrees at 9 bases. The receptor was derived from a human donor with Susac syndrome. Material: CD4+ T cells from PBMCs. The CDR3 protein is CASSLRDRVSGEQYF. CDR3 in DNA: TGTGCCAGCAGCTTGCGGGACAGGGTCTCTGGCGAGCAGTACTTC.